This TCR beta chain was retrieved from a study of cytomegalovirus exposure and HLA in healthy donors. Study observations and caveats: Later, an analysis found that common viral pathogens appeared to be linked with several of the most significant clusters. Reported results showed that the classifier diagnosed cytomegalovirus status with high specificity and sensitivity.

Note on this clone: Its antigen is not known.

The PCR was carried out with 60 Vbeta primers and 13 Jbeta primers. The protocol was immunoSEQ multiplex PCR, while the TCRdb copy is restricted to in-frame clones and leaves out a portion. The sample holds 130,000 to 150,000 clones, around 78% seen once. V was cut by 0 bases and J by 2 bases, with 8 bases left in between. Germline V gene data show CDR1 as LGHNA and CDR2 as YSLEER. This CDR3 spans 14 amino acids. The chain combines TRBV4-3 with TRBJ2-7; D may be TRBD1 (6 bases). Sequenced: PBMCs. This receptor was obtained from a woman aged 18-35 years in good health and CMV-seropositive. The CDR3 loop is CASSQEWTAYEQYF. The CDR3 DNA sequence: TGCGCCAGCAGCCAAGAGTGGACAGCCTACGAGCAGTACTTC.